This TCR beta chain was obtained from a study of shared clonotypes between healthy human individuals (dated by TCRdb to the early 2020s). As for the study more broadly: The cohort comprised a couple of women and a few men aged 18 to 49 years. Per donor, three plates each were used for CD4 naive and CD4 memory, two for CD8 naive, and one for CD8 memory. Blood TCR repertoires of about 5 healthy adults were deeply sequenced to estimate repertoire size and the extent of clonotype sharing between individuals. Different laboratories and diverse techniques were used to prepare libraries and sequence TCR repertoires, to increase sequencing depth and limit assay-specific biases. Each donor's leukapheresis produced roughly between roughly 0.94 and 9.5 billion PBMCs. Here is what the overall study found, with its caveats: Only blood was sampled, and tissue TCR repertoires likely differ from those in blood. Compared with non-shared clonotypes, clonotypes shared by all four sorted-subset donors had higher generation probabilities. Estimated clonotype richness was generally larger for naive than for memory subsets. Pairwise subsampling indicated that sequencing depth was expected to affect the degree of clonotype sharing among donors. Sharing across several donors was observed for about 5% of naive CD4, less than 4% of naive CD8, over 2% of memory CD4, and about 0.39% of memory CD8 clonotypes. Incomplete sequencing was indicated by rarefaction of sorted-subset datasets, despite the large sequencing depth. The genetic and exposure-history diversity represented was limited by the small number of donors.

Using the deep immunoSEQ assay, TCR CDR3 regions were amplified from genomic DNA by multiplex PCR. For each cell subset, the extracted genomic DNA was distributed evenly across all wells of several immunoSEQ 96-well plates, and each plate served as one replicate. Each replicate PCR for sorted subsets received about 210 ng genomic DNA, equal to 28,000 or so T cell genomes. Purified libraries were quantified with a Qubit 3.0 fluorometer, sized on a Bioanalyzer 2100, and re-quantified with the KAPA Library Quantification kit. Every immunoSEQ 96-well plate was sequenced on a separate single-read 150-cycle Illumina NextSeq 550 flow cell. Concerning the study's data processing: Because the immunoSEQ output included only junctional sequences and no quality scores, the filtering could not be the same as the filtering used for full-length reads. To assign V/J genes and CDR3, sequences were annotated against IMGT germline references using PyIR, a Python wrapper for IgBLAST v1.9. Any read was removed if the V/J assignment was weak (E-value above 1e-6), the CDR3 was missing, or the read contained stop codons, out-of-frame junctions, or ambiguous translated residues. A V3J clonotype was defined by an identical inferred V gene, J gene, and CDR3 amino acid sequence. Percentage overlap between repertoires was calculated by dividing the number of shared unique clonotypes by the size of the smaller repertoire. Three approaches were used to assess repertoire richness: RTK rarefaction, the Chao1 estimator, and Recon v2.1 estimates of unobserved clonotypes. For all TCRbeta clonotypes obtained by the gDNA method from a handful of donors, generation probabilities were computed with OLGA. The table was pulled from immuneACCESS by TCRdb, which kept in-frame rearrangements only. Such tables lose some clones; where checked, under half of the loss comes from unresolved V genes, and the rest has no known cause. That table furnishes V, J and clone size, whereas the DNA furnished D and trimming. Recorded for this sample are about 1,500,000 clones; roughly 96% of them occurred a single time. The ten largest clones represent more than 0.9% of the sample.

Of note for this clone: The specificity of this receptor is unknown. The record has no base qualities; no much larger clone is one base away.

V gives up 1 base and J gives up 4 bases, and the segment between their germline ends measures 13 bases. The CDR3 starts with the cysteine, ends with the phenylalanine, and has 15 residues. The CDR3 DNA has 45 bases and is translated from base 1. CDR1 is given as SGHRS and CDR2 as YFSETQ, both from the germline V gene. Donors were healthy HIV-negative adults with no recently reported acute infections or vaccinations. Every donor was a Caucasian adult living in Nashville, Tennessee, USA. Magnetic negative selection was used to enrich CD4+ T cells, after which naive cells were positively selected on CD45RA and the negative fraction became the memory subset. After blood collection by leukapheresis, PBMCs were isolated using Ficoll-Histopaque density gradient centrifugation and then cryopreserved in the vapor phase of liquid nitrogen. Analytical flow cytometry was used to check the purity and quantity of each magnetically sorted T cell population. Genomic DNA was isolated from each sorted fraction and quantified by UV absorbance on a Nanodrop 2000c.

This receptor was taken from a man aged 25 to 40 in good health. Sequencing was carried out using naive CD4+ T cells sorted from blood. The sample's cell subset or site label, in plain terms: CD45RA+ positively selected. The chain is encoded by TRBV5-1 joined to TRBJ2-3; TRBD1 is possibly the D segment (6 matching bases). The nucleotide sequence is given as TGCGCCAGCAGCTTGAATCGGGGACACCCAGATACGCAGTATTTT. It codes for CASSLNRGHPDTQYF.